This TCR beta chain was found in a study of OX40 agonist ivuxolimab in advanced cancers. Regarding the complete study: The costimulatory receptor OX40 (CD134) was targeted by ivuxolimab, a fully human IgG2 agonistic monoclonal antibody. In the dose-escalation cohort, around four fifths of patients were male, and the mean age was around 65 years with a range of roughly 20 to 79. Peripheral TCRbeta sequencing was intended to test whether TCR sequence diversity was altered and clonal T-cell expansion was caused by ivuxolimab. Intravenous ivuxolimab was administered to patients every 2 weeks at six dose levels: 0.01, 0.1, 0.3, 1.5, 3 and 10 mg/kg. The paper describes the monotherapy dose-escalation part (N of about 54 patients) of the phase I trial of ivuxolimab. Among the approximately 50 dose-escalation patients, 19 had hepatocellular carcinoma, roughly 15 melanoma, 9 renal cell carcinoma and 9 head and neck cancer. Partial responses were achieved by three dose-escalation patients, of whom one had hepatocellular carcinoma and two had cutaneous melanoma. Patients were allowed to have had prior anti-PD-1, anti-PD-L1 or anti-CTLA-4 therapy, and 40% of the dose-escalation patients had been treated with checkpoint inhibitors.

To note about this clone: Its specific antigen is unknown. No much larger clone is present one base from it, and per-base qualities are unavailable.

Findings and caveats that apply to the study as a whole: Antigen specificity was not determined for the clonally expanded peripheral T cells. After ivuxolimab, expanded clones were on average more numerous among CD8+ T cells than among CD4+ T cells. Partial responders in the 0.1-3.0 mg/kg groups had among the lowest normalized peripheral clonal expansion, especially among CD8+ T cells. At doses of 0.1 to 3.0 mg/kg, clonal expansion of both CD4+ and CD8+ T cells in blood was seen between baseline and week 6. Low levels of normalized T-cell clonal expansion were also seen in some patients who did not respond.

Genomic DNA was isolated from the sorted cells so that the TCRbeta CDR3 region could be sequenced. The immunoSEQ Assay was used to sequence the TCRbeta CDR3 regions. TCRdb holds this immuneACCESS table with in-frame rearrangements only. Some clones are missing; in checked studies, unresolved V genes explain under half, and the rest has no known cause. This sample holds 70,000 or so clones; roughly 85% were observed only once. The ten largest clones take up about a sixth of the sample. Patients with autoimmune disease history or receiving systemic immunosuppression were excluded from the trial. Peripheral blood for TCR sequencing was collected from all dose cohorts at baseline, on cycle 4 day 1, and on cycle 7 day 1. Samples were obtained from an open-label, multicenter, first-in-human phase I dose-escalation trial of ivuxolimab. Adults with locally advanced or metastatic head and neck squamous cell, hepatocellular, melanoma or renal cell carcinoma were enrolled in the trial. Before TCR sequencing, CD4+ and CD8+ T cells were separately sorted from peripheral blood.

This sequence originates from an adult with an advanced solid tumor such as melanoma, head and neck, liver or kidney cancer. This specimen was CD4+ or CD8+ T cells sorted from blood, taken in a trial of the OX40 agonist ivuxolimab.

The sequence in DNA is TGCAGCGTTGAAGATCGGTCACTAGCAGCCGGCGAGCAGTACTTC. It encodes CSVEDRSLAAGEQYF. The rearrangement combines TRBV29-1 with TRBJ2-5; perhaps TRBD2 is the D gene, with 6 bases matching. The end of the DNA is better explained by TRBJ2-7, so the J call may be wrong. The germline V gene gives CDR1 as SQVTM and CDR2 as ANQGSEA. Including the terminal cysteine and phenylalanine, the CDR3 comprises 15 residues. The only DNA kept is the CDR3, 45 bases in frame from the first base.